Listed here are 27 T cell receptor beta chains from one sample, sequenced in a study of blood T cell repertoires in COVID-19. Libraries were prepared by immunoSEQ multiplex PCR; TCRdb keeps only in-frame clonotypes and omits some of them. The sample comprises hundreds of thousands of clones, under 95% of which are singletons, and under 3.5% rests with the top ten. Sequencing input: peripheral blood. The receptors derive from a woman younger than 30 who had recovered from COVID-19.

CDR3 residues: CASSVDYSGNTIYF. In DNA form, the CDR3 reads TGTGCCAGCAGCGTAGACTACTCTGGAAACACCATATATTTT. The J gene is TRBJ1-3, the V gene TRBV9; no reliable D call. The germline V gene has CDR1 SGDLS and CDR2 YYNGEE. The V end lost 0 bases, the J end lost 0 bases, and 4 bases lay between the germline ends. The CDR3 extends over 14 amino acids.

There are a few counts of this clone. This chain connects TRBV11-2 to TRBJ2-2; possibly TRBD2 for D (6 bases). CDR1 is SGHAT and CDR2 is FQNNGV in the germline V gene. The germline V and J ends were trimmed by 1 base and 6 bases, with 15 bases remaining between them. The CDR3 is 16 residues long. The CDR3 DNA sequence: TGTGCCAGCAGCTTAGGCCCCGTGGGGGGATCCGGGGAGCTGTTTTTT. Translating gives CASSLGPVGGSGELFF.

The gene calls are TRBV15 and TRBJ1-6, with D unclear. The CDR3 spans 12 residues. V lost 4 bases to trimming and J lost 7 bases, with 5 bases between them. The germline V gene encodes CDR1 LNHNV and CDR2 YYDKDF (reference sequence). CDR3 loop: CATSTVNSPLHF. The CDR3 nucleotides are TGTGCCACCAGCACCGTGAATTCACCCCTCCACTTT. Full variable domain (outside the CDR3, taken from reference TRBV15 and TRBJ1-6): DAMVIQNPRYQVTQFGKPVTLSCSQTLNHNVMYWYQQKSSQAPKLLFHYYDKDFNNEADTPDNFQSRRPNTSFCFLDIRSPGLGDTAMYLCATSTVNSPLHFGNGTRLTVT.

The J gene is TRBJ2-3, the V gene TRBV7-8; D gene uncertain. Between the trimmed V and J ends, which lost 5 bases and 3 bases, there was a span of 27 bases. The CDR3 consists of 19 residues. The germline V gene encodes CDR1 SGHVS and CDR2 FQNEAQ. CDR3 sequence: CASSKTYWRISAATDTQYF. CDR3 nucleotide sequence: TGTGCCAGCAGCAAAACGTATTGGAGAATAAGCGCGGCTACAGATACGCAGTATTTT.

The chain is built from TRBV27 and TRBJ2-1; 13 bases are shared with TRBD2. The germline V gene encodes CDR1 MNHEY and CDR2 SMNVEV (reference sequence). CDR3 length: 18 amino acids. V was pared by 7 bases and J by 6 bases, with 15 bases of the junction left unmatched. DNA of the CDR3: TGTGCCAGCACCCTAAACTCGGCGACTAGCGGGAGGTTCAATGAGCAGTTCTTC. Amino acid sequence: CASTLNSATSGRFNEQFF.

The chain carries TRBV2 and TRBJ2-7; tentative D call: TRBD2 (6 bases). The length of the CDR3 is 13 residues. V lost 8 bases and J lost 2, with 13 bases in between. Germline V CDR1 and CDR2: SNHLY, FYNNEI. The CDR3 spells CASAGRLPYEQYV. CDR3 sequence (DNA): TGTGCCAGCGCGGGGAGGCTCCCCTACGAGCAGTACGTC.

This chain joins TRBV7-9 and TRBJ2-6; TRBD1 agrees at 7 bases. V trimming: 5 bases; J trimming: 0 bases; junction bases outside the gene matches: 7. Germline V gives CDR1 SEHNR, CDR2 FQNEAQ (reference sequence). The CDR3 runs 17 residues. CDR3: CASSRGTEHSGANVLTF. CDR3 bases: TGTGCCAGCAGCAGGGGGACAGAGCACTCTGGGGCCAACGTCCTGACTTTC.

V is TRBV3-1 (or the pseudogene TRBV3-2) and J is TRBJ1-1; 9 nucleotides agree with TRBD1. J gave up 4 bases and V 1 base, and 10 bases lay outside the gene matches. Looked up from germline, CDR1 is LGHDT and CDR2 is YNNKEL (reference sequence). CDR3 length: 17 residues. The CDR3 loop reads CASSQVRAGQGSTEAFF. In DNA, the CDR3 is TGTGCCAGCAGCCAAGTTAGGGCGGGACAGGGATCCACTGAAGCTTTCTTT.

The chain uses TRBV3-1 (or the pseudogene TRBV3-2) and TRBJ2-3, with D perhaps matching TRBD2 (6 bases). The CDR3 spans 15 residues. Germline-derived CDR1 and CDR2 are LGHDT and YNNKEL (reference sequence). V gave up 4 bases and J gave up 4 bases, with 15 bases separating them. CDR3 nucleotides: TGTGCCAGCAGCCCCCTGGCTAGCGCCGCAGATACGCAGTATTTT. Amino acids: CASSPLASAADTQYF.

CDR3 nucleotide sequence: TGTGCCAGCGGCCCTCTAGTCTTAGCGGGGTTCTCCTACAATGAGCAGTTCTTC. This encodes CASGPLVLAGFSYNEQFF. The rearrangement links TRBV27 to TRBJ2-1; TRBD2 aligns across 8 bases. With 8 bases clipped from V and 0 bases from J, the junction kept 15 bases outside the gene matches. The CDR3 covers 18 residues. Germline assignment: CDR1 MNHEY and CDR2 SMNVEV (reference sequence).

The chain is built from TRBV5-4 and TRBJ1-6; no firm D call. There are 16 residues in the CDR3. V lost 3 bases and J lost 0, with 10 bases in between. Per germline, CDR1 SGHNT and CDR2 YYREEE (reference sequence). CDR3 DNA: TGTGCCAGCAGCTATGACCGGAGCTCCTATAATTCACCCCTCCACTTT. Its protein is CASSYDRSSYNSPLHF.

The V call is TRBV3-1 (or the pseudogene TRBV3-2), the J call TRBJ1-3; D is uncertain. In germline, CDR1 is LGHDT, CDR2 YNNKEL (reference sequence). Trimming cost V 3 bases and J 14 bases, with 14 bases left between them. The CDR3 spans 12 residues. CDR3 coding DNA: TGTGCCAGCAGCCATCCGGGGTCCACGCTATATTTT. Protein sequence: CASSHPGSTLYF.

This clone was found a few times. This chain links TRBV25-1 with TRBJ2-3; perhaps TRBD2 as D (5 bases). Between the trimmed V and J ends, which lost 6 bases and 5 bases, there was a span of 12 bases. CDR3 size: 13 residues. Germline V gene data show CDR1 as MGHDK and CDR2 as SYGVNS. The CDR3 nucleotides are TGTGCCAGCAGGGGAGACCCACAAGATACGCAGTATTTT. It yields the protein CASRGDPQDTQYF.

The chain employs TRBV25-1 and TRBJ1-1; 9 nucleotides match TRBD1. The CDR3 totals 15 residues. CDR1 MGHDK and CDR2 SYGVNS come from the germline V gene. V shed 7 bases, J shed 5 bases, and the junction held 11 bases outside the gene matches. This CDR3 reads CASTRQGGVLTEAFF. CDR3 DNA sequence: TGTGCCAGCACCCGACAGGGGGGAGTCTTAACTGAAGCTTTCTTT.

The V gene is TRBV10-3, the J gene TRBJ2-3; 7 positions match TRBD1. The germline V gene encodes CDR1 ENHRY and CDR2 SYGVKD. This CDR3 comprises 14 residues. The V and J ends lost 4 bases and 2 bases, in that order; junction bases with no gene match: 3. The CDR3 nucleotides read TGTGCCATCAGTGGCGACAGGGACACAGATACGCAGTATTTT. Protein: CAISGDRDTDTQYF.

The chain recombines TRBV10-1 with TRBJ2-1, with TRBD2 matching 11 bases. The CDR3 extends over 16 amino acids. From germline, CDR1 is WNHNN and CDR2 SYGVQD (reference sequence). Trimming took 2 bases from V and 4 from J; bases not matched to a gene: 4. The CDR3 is CASSELGTSGYNEQFF. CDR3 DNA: TGCGCCAGCAGTGAGCTCGGGACTAGCGGATACAATGAGCAGTTCTTC.

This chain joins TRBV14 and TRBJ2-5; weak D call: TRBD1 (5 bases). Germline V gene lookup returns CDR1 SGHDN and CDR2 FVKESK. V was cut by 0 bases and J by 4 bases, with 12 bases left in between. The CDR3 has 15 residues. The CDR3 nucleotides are TGTGCCAGCAGCCAAGAGCACCTAAGGGGAGAGACCCAGTACTTC. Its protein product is CASSQEHLRGETQYF.

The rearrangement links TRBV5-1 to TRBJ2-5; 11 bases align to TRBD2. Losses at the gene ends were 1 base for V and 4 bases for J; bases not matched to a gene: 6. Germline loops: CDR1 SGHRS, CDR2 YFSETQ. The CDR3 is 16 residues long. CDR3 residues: CASSLTSGRYGETQYF. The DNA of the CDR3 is TGCGCCAGCAGCTTGACTAGCGGGAGATATGGAGAGACCCAGTACTTC.

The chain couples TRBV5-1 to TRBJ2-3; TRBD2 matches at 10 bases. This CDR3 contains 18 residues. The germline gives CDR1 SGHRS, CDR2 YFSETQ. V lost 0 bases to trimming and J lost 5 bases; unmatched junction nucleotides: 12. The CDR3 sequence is CASSLVGRLGTSVDTQYF. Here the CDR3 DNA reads TGCGCCAGCAGCTTGGTTGGTCGTCTTGGGACTAGCGTAGATACGCAGTATTTT.

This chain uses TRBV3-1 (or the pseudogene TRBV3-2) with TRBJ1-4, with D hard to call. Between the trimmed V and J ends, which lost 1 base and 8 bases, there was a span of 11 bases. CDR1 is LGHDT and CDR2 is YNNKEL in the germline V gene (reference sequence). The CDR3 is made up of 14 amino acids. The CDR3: CASSQGGPWEKLFF. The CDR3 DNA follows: TGTGCCAGCAGCCAAGGTGGGCCCTGGGAAAAACTGTTTTTT.

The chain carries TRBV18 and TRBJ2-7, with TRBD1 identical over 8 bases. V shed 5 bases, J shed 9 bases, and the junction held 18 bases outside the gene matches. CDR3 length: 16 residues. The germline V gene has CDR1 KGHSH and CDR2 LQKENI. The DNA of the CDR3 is TGTGCCAGCTCATATGGACAGGGAGGAACGCCTACGGGGCAGTACGTC. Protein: CASSYGQGGTPTGQYV.

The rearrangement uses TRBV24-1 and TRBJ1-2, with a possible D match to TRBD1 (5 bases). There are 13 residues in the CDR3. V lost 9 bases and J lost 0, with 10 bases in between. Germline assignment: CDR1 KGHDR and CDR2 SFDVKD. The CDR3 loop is CATHGGANYGYTF. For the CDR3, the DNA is TGTGCCACCCACGGGGGGGCTAACTATGGCTACACCTTC.

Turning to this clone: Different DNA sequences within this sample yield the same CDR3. CDR3 nucleotides: TGTGCCAGCAGTTTACAGGGTTCCTATGGCTACACCTTC. It specifies CASSLQGSYGYTF. The genes are TRBV27 and TRBJ1-2; D is perhaps TRBD1 (5 bases). The germline gives CDR1 MNHEY, CDR2 SMNVEV (reference sequence). V lost 2 bases, J lost 4 bases, and 8 bases lay in between. This CDR3 has 13 amino acids.

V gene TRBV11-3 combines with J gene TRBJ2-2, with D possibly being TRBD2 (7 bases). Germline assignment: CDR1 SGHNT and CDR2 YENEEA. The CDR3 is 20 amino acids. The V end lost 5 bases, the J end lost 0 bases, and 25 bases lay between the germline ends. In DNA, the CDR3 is TGTGCCAGCAGCCCCCCGGGGGGCCAGACAATCCTATCGAACACCGGGGAGCTGTTTTTT. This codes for CASSPPGGQTILSNTGELFF.

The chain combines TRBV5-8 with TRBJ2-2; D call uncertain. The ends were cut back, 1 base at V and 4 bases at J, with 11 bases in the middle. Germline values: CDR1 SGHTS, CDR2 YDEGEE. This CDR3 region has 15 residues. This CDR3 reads CASSLRRLLTGELFF. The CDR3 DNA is TGTGCCAGCAGCTTGAGGCGACTCCTCACCGGGGAGCTGTTTTTT.

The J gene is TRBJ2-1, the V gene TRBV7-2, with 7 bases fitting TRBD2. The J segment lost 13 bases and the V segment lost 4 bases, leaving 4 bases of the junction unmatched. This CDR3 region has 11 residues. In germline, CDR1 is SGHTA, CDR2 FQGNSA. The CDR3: CASSSSSGQFF. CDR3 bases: TGTGCCAGCAGCTCCTCTAGCGGTCAGTTCTTC.

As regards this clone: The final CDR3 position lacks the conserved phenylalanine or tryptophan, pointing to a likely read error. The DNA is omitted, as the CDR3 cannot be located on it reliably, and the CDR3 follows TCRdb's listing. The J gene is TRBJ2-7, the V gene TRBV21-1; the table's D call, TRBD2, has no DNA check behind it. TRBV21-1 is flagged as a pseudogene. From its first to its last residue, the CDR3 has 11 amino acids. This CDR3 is CASSTLAGLGA.